These 15 T cell receptor beta chains were sequenced from one sample in a study of blood T cell repertoires in COVID-19. Sequenced by immunoSEQ multiplex PCR; TCRdb stores in-frame clones only, minus some. The sample shows 57,000 or so clones, 65% to 85% of them seen only once. Specimen: peripheral blood. The receptors here all came from a man between 65 and 80 years old with active COVID-19.

In its sample, this clone was seen a few times. This sequence joins TRBV6-2 or TRBV6-3 and TRBJ2-2, with D maybe TRBD2 (6 bases). The length of the CDR3 is 15 residues. The V end lost 5 bases, the J end lost 2 bases, and 12 bases lay between the germline ends. Per the germline V gene, CDR1 is MNHEY and CDR2 is SVGEGT. Here the CDR3 reads CASSGTPVNTGELFF. The DNA of the CDR3 is TGTGCCAGCAGTGGGACTCCCGTTAACACCGGGGAGCTGTTTTTT.

The rearrangement uses TRBV15 and TRBJ2-1; TRBD2 matches at 8 bases. Germline V gene data show CDR1 as LNHNV and CDR2 as YYDKDF (reference sequence). V lost 8 bases and J lost 3; bases outside the gene matches: 9. This CDR3 region has 15 residues. The CDR3, as DNA: TGTGCCACCCGCAAGCCCGGGACTAGCTACAATGAGCAGTTCTTC. Translated: CATRKPGTSYNEQFF.

The CDR3, as DNA: TGTGCCAGCACGCTTGGGACAGCAACTAAGTCACCCTACGAGCAGTACTTC. Residues: CASTLGTATKSPYEQYF. The V gene is TRBV2, the J gene TRBJ2-7; 7 bases are a match to TRBD1. After removal of 7 bases from V and 2 bases from J, the junction contained 17 bases not matched to a gene. The CDR3 contains 17 residues. From germline, CDR1 is SNHLY and CDR2 FYNNEI.

The V and J genes are TRBV7-8 and TRBJ2-5, with D tentatively TRBD2 (7 bases). The length of the CDR3 is 17 residues. Germline V gives CDR1 SGHVS, CDR2 FQNEAQ. V was shortened by 3 bases and J by 4 bases, with 21 bases between the two germline ends. The CDR3 sequence is CASSFDGHRGAGETQYF. In DNA, the CDR3 is TGTGCCAGCAGCTTTGACGGGCATCGGGGGGCTGGAGAGACCCAGTACTTC.

The chain links TRBV7-2 to TRBJ2-1; perhaps TRBD2 as D (6 bases). The germline gives CDR1 SGHTA, CDR2 FQGNSA. This CDR3 comprises 15 residues. The ends were cut back, 1 base at V and 10 bases at J, with 17 bases in the middle. CDR3 in DNA: TGTGCCAGCAGCTTAGGGGGCGGGAAAATCGAGGAGCAGTTCTTC. This encodes CASSLGGGKIEEQFF.

The gene calls are TRBV28 and TRBJ2-1; 8 bases match TRBD2. This CDR3 has 15 amino acids. V lost 6 bases and J lost 6; bases outside the gene matches: 10. The V gene's germline CDR1 is MDHEN and CDR2 SYDVKM. The CDR3 here is CASSGRAGSVNEQFF. In DNA, the CDR3 is TGTGCCAGCAGCGGGAGGGCCGGATCGGTCAATGAGCAGTTCTTC.

The chain joins TRBV4-3 to TRBJ1-5; tentatively, D is TRBD1 (5 bases). The length of the CDR3 is 15 residues. Trimming shortened V by 0 bases and J by 3 bases, and 9 bases separated the two germline ends. Germline V lookup: CDR1 LGHNA, CDR2 YSLEER. The CDR3 reads CASSQEPGNNQPQHF. The DNA for the CDR3 is TGCGCCAGCAGCCAAGAACCAGGGAACAATCAGCCCCAGCATTTT.

The chain combines TRBV30 with TRBJ1-1; 8 positions agree with TRBD1. V shed 2 bases, J shed 3 bases, and the junction held 11 bases outside the gene matches. The CDR3 is 16 amino acids. Germline CDR1 reads GTSNPN; CDR2 reads SVGIG (reference sequence). CDR3 amino acids: CAWSTFGPGGYTEAFF. CDR3 in DNA: TGTGCCTGGAGTACATTCGGACCAGGGGGCTACACTGAAGCTTTCTTT.

This chain links TRBV30 with TRBJ2-7; 7 nucleotides agree with TRBD2. This CDR3 has 13 amino acids. V gave up 4 bases and J gave up 0 bases; unmatched junction bases: 3. Germline V gene data show CDR1 as GTSNPN and CDR2 as SVGIG (reference sequence). The CDR3 region is CAWTGGGSYEQYF. The CDR3 DNA reads as TGTGCCTGGACTGGGGGGGGCTCCTACGAGCAGTACTTC. Full variable domain (missing parts from reference TRBV30 and TRBJ2-7): SQTIHQWPATLVQPVGSPLSLECTVEGTSNPNLYWYRQAAGRGLQLLFYSVGIGQISSEVPQNLSASRPQDRQFILSSKKLLLSDSGFYLCAWTGGGSYEQYFGPGTRLTVT.

The genes are TRBV24-1 and TRBJ2-3; TRBD2 matches 8 bases. The CDR3 totals 17 residues. CDR1 KGHDR and CDR2 SFDVKD come from the germline V gene. Trimming cost V 9 bases and J 0 bases; bases outside gene matches: 13. The CDR3 reads CATSGGLGGTSTDTQYF. The CDR3 region has the DNA TGTGCCACCTCGGGGGGGCTGGGAGGAACTAGCACAGATACGCAGTATTTT.

This chain uses TRBV7-8 with TRBJ2-7; 8 bases align to TRBD2. Germline V gene sequence: CDR1 SGHVS, CDR2 FQNEAQ. The CDR3 sequence is 12 residues long. V lost 1 base, J lost 11 bases, and 4 bases stayed unmatched. The CDR3 region is CASSLESGREYF. The CDR3 DNA reads TGTGCCAGCAGCTTAGAGTCCGGGAGGGAGTACTTC.

The chain uses TRBV7-8 and TRBJ2-3; TRBD2 might be the D (5 bases). The germline gives CDR1 SGHVS, CDR2 FQNEAQ. The CDR3 is 15 amino acids. V was shortened by 2 bases and J by 3 bases, with 12 bases between the two germline ends. CDR3 nucleotide sequence: TGTGCCAGCAGCTTACTCAGAGCGGAGACAGATACGCAGTATTTT. This translates into CASSLLRAETDTQYF.

A few counts support this clone. The chain uses TRBV14 and TRBJ2-3; TRBD2 agrees at 10 bases. Germline V gene lookup returns CDR1 SGHDN and CDR2 FVKESK. The CDR3 runs to 16 residues. J lost 4 bases, V lost 1 base, and 5 bases had no gene match. This chain's CDR3 is CASSQVRAGGADTQYF. For the CDR3, the DNA is TGTGCCAGCAGCCAAGTAAGAGCGGGAGGGGCAGATACGCAGTATTTT.

This clone was seen more than once but under ten times. This sequence joins TRBV30 and TRBJ1-4, with 7 positions matching TRBD1. V shed 7 bases, J shed 3 bases, and the junction held 5 bases outside the gene matches. This CDR3 has 13 amino acids. Germline V lookup: CDR1 GTSNPN, CDR2 SVGIG (reference sequence). CDR3: CAFQGDSNEKLFF. CDR3 in DNA: TGTGCCTTCCAGGGGGATTCTAATGAAAAACTGTTTTTT.

This chain links TRBV3-1 (or the pseudogene TRBV3-2) with TRBJ2-7, with D perhaps matching TRBD2 (6 bases). Germline V lookup: CDR1 LGHDT, CDR2 YNNKEL (reference sequence). The CDR3 sequence is 15 residues long. Trimming took off 4 bases at V and 0 bases at J, with 13 bases between the two ends. CDR3: CASSLLATSSYEQYF. The CDR3 region has the DNA TGTGCCAGCAGCCTGCTAGCGACAAGCTCCTACGAGCAGTACTTC.